A single sample is the source of the 6 T cell receptor beta chains below, sequenced in a study of T cell changes during pregnancy in multiple sclerosis. Clones were read by immunoSEQ multiplex PCR, and TCRdb kept only the in-frame ones, dropping some. Among some 59,000 clones listed, roughly 93% were seen once. This specimen consisted of peripheral blood, obtained in the second trimester of pregnancy. The receptors derive from a female donor with multiple sclerosis, enrolled in a pregnancy study.

J is TRBJ1-5 and V is TRBV19; 10 positions match TRBD1. The CDR3 loop spans 15 amino acids. CDR1 LNHDA and CDR2 SQIVND come from the germline V gene (reference sequence). Trimming removed 6 bases from V and 6 bases from J; junction bases left unmatched: 8. CDR3 sequence (DNA): TGTGCCAGTAGCCCCCGTGGGGACAGGGGTCAGCCCCAGCATTTT. Translating it yields CASSPRGDRGQPQHF. The variable domain in full, with the rest retrieved from reference TRBV19 and TRBJ1-5, is DGGITQSPKYLFRKEGQNVTLSCEQNLNHDAMYWYRQDPGQGLRLIYYSQIVNDFQKGDIAEGYSVSREKKESFPLTVTSAQKNPTAFYLCASSPRGDRGQPQHFGDGTRLSIL.

The chain couples TRBV4-1 to TRBJ2-3, with D maybe TRBD2 (7 bases). The CDR3 runs to 16 residues. CDR1 MGHRA and CDR2 YSYEKL come from the germline V gene. Trimming removed 0 bases from V and 1 base from J, with 11 bases in between. This chain's CDR3 is CASSQDRGGGTDTQYF. The CDR3 coding sequence is TGCGCCAGCAGCCAAGATCGCGGGGGCGGCACAGATACGCAGTATTTT.

This rearrangement joins TRBV2 to TRBJ2-1; 7 bases line up with TRBD2. Unmatched junction bases numbered 14, after V lost 7 bases and J lost 8 bases. This CDR3 has 15 amino acids. CDR1 is SNHLY and CDR2 is FYNNEI in the germline V gene. CDR3 nucleotide sequence: TGTGCCAGCAAATTACTAGCGTCGTTAGGCGATGAGCAGTTCTTC. It yields the protein CASKLLASLGDEQFF.

The chain recombines TRBV7-2 with TRBJ1-1; TRBD1 is a possible D gene (5 bases). This CDR3 has 13 residues. Germline V gene data show CDR1 as SGHTA and CDR2 as FQGNSA. V dropped 5 bases and J dropped 8 bases, with 15 bases sitting between them. The chain's CDR3 is CASSPGHGEEAFF. CDR3 in DNA: TGTGCCAGCAGCCCCGGACACGGTGAAGAAGCTTTCTTT.

The gene calls are TRBV6-5 and TRBJ1-4; 11 bases agree with TRBD1. Germline CDR1 reads MNHEY; CDR2 reads SVGAGI. The CDR3 has 15 residues. Germline trimming cut 2 bases from V and 7 bases from J; bases unmatched to any gene: 3. The DNA for the CDR3 is TGTGCCAGCAGTTACGGACAGGGGGCAGGTGAAAAACTGTTTTTT. It yields the protein CASSYGQGAGEKLFF.

This chain uses TRBV28 with TRBJ2-7, with TRBD2 identical over 10 bases. The V segment lost 6 bases and the J segment 4 bases; nucleotides outside the gene matches: 15. Germline CDR1 MDHEN, CDR2 SYDVKM. The length of the CDR3 is 17 residues. CDR3 nucleotides: TGTGCCAGCAGCCCAATCCGGGGAGCGGGGGGGCGGTACGAGCAGTACTTC. Protein product: CASSPIRGAGGRYEQYF.